The 25 T cell receptor beta chains reported below all come from one sample, sequenced in a study of blood T cell repertoires in COVID-19. This table comes from immunoSEQ multiplex PCR, and its TCRdb copy is limited to in-frame clones, with some not included. The sample lists a few hundred thousand clones; 85% were seen once. The sequencing sample was made of peripheral blood. The receptors shown here come from a middle-aged man with active or convalescent COVID-19.

V gene TRBV5-8 combines with J gene TRBJ1-5; 9 bases align to TRBD1. With V trimmed by 2 bases and J by 4 bases, 4 bases remained unmatched. CDR3 length equals 15 residues. The germline V gene encodes CDR1 SGHTS and CDR2 YDEGEE. The CDR3 region is CASSLGTGYNQPQHF. As DNA, the CDR3 is TGTGCCAGCAGCTTAGGGACAGGGTATAATCAGCCCCAGCATTTT.

The chain employs TRBV7-9 and TRBJ2-3; D is perhaps TRBD2 (6 bases). Germline-derived CDR1 and CDR2 are SEHNR and FQNEAQ (reference sequence). Trimming shortened V by 5 bases and J by 0 bases, and 9 bases separated the two germline ends. This CDR3 has 14 residues. The CDR3 DNA is TGTGCCAGCAGCCCCGGGACTAGCACAGATACGCAGTATTTT. Amino acid sequence: CASSPGTSTDTQYF. The complete variable domain, with remaining parts taken from reference TRBV7-9 and TRBJ2-3, reads DTGVSQNPRHKITKRGQNVTFRCDPISEHNRLYWYRQTLGQGPEFLTYFQNEAQLEKSRLLSDRFSAERPKGSFSTLEIQRTEQGDSAMYLCASSPGTSTDTQYFGPGTRLTVL.

The chain links TRBV5-4 to TRBJ1-2, with 7 bases fitting TRBD1. V dropped 0 bases and J dropped 1; count of bases not matched to a gene: 6. Germline CDR1 SGHNT, CDR2 YYREEE (reference sequence). The CDR3 has 16 residues. The DNA of the CDR3 is TGTGCCAGCAGCTTGGGATACGGGACAGATAACTATGGCTACACCTTC. This encodes CASSLGYGTDNYGYTF.

The V gene is TRBV21-1, the J gene TRBJ2-2; the table calls TRBD1, which could not be checked here. TRBV21-1 has pseudogene status. CDR3 length: 15 amino acids. In DNA, the CDR3 is TGTGCCAGCAGTGACAGGGACGCAAACACCGGGGAGCTGTTTTTT. Translated, it gives CASSDRDANTGELFF.

The chain uses TRBV7-9 and TRBJ2-3; D gene uncertain. Germline lookup yields CDR1 SEHNR and CDR2 FQNEAQ (reference sequence). Deletions cut 1 base from V and 6 bases from J, with 11 bases between. This CDR3 has 14 residues. The CDR3 loop reads CASSLGSGSDTQYF. The CDR3 nucleotides read TGTGCCAGCAGCTTAGGATCCGGGTCCGATACGCAGTATTTT.

The chain uses TRBV10-3 and TRBJ2-5, with 8 bases aligning to TRBD1. V lost 3 bases, J lost 9 bases, and 6 bases stayed unmatched. There are 13 residues in the CDR3. Germline values: CDR1 ENHRY, CDR2 SYGVKD. The CDR3 sequence is CAISDGSDRAQYF. The CDR3 nucleotides are TGTGCCATCAGTGACGGGTCGGACAGGGCCCAGTACTTC.

This chain joins TRBV20-1 and TRBJ2-5; TRBD2 matches at 7 bases. CDR3 size: 15 residues. V trimming: 3 bases; J trimming: 5 bases; junction bases outside the gene matches: 12. The germline V gene has CDR1 DFQATT and CDR2 SNEGSKA (reference sequence). As DNA, the CDR3 is TGCAGTGCTAGTTCGGCGGCTAGCGGACGGGAGACCCAGTACTTC. This gives the protein CSASSAASGRETQYF.

J is TRBJ2-1 and V is TRBV14; 7 nucleotides align to TRBD2. Germline loops: CDR1 SGHDN, CDR2 FVKESK. There are 17 residues in the CDR3. The junction had 9 bases not matched to a gene; V was cut back by 0 bases and J by 4 bases. The CDR3 protein is CASSQDYASGRYNEQFF. The CDR3 nucleotides are TGTGCCAGCAGCCAAGACTACGCTAGCGGCCGGTACAATGAGCAGTTCTTC.

The chain carries TRBV15 and TRBJ1-2; D not resolved. CDR1 is LNHNV, CDR2 YYDKDF, per germline (reference sequence). Deletions cut 0 bases from V and 4 bases from J, with 12 bases between. This CDR3 is 15 amino acids long. The CDR3 sequence: CATSRDRASTYGYTF. CDR3 nucleotides: TGTGCCACCAGCAGAGACCGAGCTAGCACCTATGGCTACACCTTC.

V gene TRBV10-1 combines with J gene TRBJ1-6, with 9 bases that match TRBD1. The V gene's germline CDR1 is WNHNN and CDR2 SYGVQD (reference sequence). The CDR3 length is 15 residues. J lost 9 bases, V lost 3 bases, and 6 bases had no gene match. The DNA of the CDR3 is TGCGCCAGCAGTGAACGGGACAGGGAAGGTTCACCCCTCCACTTT. It encodes CASSERDREGSPLHF.

The V gene is TRBV11-2, the J gene TRBJ2-6; 9 positions agree with TRBD1. In germline, CDR1 is SGHAT, CDR2 FQNNGV. The J segment lost 1 base and the V segment lost 5 bases, leaving 9 bases of the junction unmatched. The CDR3 is 18 residues long. Here the CDR3 reads CASSARDRVNSGANVLTF. For the CDR3, the DNA is TGTGCCAGCAGCGCCCGGGACAGGGTTAATTCTGGGGCCAACGTCCTGACTTTC.

Here the CDR3 DNA reads TGTGCCAGCAGCTTAGAGGCTCTAGCGGGGTACAATGAGCAGTTCTTC. It codes for CASSLEALAGYNEQFF. The chain recombines TRBV7-2 with TRBJ2-1, with 9 bases that match TRBD2. The CDR3 extends over 16 amino acids. After removal of 1 base from V and 4 bases from J, the junction contained 5 bases not matched to a gene. Germline V CDR1 and CDR2: SGHTA, FQGNSA.

This clone has a single count. This chain joins TRBV18 and TRBJ2-1, with 11 bases fitting TRBD2. The CDR3 covers 17 residues. Germline V lookup: CDR1 KGHSH, CDR2 LQKENI. V shed 3 bases, J shed 5 bases, and the junction held 9 bases outside the gene matches. DNA for the CDR3: TGTGCCAGCTCACCGCCTACCGGGACTAGCGGTAACAATGAGCAGTTCTTC. Protein product: CASSPPTGTSGNNEQFF.

This rearrangement joins TRBV7-2 to TRBJ2-1; D uncertain. Per germline, CDR1 SGHTA and CDR2 FQGNSA. Trimming took off 5 bases at V and 0 bases at J, with 5 bases between the two ends. This CDR3 is built from 13 residues. This CDR3 is CASSPGSYNEQFF. CDR3 in DNA: TGTGCCAGCAGCCCCGGCTCCTACAATGAGCAGTTCTTC.

Written as DNA, the CDR3 is TGTGCCAGCAACAGGGGGAACTATGGCTACACCTTC. As protein: CASNRGNYGYTF. The chain combines TRBV2 with TRBJ1-2, with TRBD1 identical over 8 bases. The germline CDR1 and CDR2 sequences are SNHLY and FYNNEI. This CDR3 spans 12 amino acids. The trim removed 7 bases at V and 2 bases at J, leaving 0 bases unmatched.

The rearrangement uses TRBV20-1 and TRBJ2-1; weak D call: TRBD2 (5 bases). Germline V gene data show CDR1 as DFQATT and CDR2 as SNEGSKA (reference sequence). The CDR3 runs to 13 residues. V shed 3 bases and J shed 6 bases, with 12 bases lying between them. The CDR3 sequence is CSASRLPGNEQFF. The CDR3 DNA sequence: TGCAGTGCTAGTCGACTACCCGGCAATGAGCAGTTCTTC.

The gene calls are TRBV25-1 and TRBJ1-5, with a tentative D call TRBD1 (5 bases). Trimming took 4 bases from V and 4 from J, leaving 8 bases between them. Germline V CDR1 and CDR2: MGHDK, SYGVNS. The CDR3 runs 13 residues. The CDR3 protein is CASSAGYNQPQHF. In DNA, the CDR3 is TGTGCCAGCAGTGCAGGGTATAATCAGCCCCAGCATTTT.

V is TRBV7-2 and J is TRBJ1-2; TRBD1 agrees at 12 bases. V shed 0 bases, J shed 5 bases, and the junction held 7 bases outside the gene matches. This CDR3 has 17 residues. The germline CDR1 and CDR2 sequences are SGHTA and FQGNSA. This chain's CDR3 is CASSLAGQGAIFYGYTF. DNA for the CDR3: TGTGCCAGCAGCTTAGCGGGACAGGGGGCCATTTTTTATGGCTACACCTTC.

The J gene is TRBJ1-1, the V gene TRBV18, with unresolved D. CDR1 and CDR2 from the germline V gene are KGHSH and LQKENI. The CDR3 is 13 residues long. V was trimmed by 3 bases and J by 1 base, leaving 6 bases between them. The CDR3 protein is CASSPPGNTEAFF. CDR3 nucleotide sequence: TGTGCCAGCTCACCCCCAGGGAACACTGAAGCTTTCTTT.

The DNA for the CDR3 is TGCGCCAGCAGCCCACAGGGGGCCGCTGAAGCTTTCTTT. As protein: CASSPQGAAEAFF. The V call is TRBV5-1, the J call TRBJ1-1; 9 bases align to TRBD1. Germline loops: CDR1 SGHRS, CDR2 YFSETQ. V lost 4 bases to trimming and J lost 6 bases; unmatched junction nucleotides: 4. This CDR3 is 13 amino acids long.

The chain is built from TRBV6-1 and TRBJ2-1; TRBD2 matches at 9 bases. The CDR3 has 15 amino acids. The germline V gene encodes CDR1 MNHNS and CDR2 SASEGT. The V and J ends lost 0 bases and 8 bases, in that order; junction bases with no gene match: 5. This CDR3 is CASSEAGGRVDEQFF. CDR3 DNA sequence: TGTGCCAGCAGTGAAGCTGGCGGGAGGGTGGATGAGCAGTTCTTC.

The genes are TRBV5-1 and TRBJ2-7; 9 bases map to TRBD1. The CDR3 has 14 residues. After removal of 4 bases from V and 2 bases from J, the junction contained 4 bases not matched to a gene. The V gene's germline CDR1 is SGHRS and CDR2 YFSETQ. CDR3 sequence (DNA): TGCGCCAGCAGCAAACAGGGGGCAACCTACGAGCAGTACTTC. This gives the protein CASSKQGATYEQYF.

CDR3 loop: CASTGQGNSPLHF. In DNA form, the CDR3 reads TGTGCCAGCACCGGACAGGGTAATTCACCCCTCCACTTT. The gene calls are TRBV2 and TRBJ1-6, with TRBD1 identical over 8 bases. Looked up from germline, CDR1 is SNHLY and CDR2 is FYNNEI. After removal of 7 bases from V and 6 bases from J, the junction contained 2 bases not matched to a gene. This CDR3 is 13 amino acids long.

The chain combines TRBV10-3 with TRBJ1-3; no reliable D call. Between the trimmed V and J ends, which lost 3 bases and 0 bases, there was a span of 12 bases. The CDR3 totals 16 residues. The germline CDR1 and CDR2 sequences are ENHRY and SYGVKD. The CDR3 coding sequence is TGTGCCATCAGTGATCTTTACAGTCGCTCTGGAAACACCATATATTTT. Translating gives CAISDLYSRSGNTIYF.

V is TRBV6-5 and J is TRBJ1-1; the D is unclear. The germline CDR1 and CDR2 sequences are MNHEY and SVGAGI. The CDR3 sequence is 13 residues long. V lost 6 bases, J lost 4 bases, and 12 bases lay in between. CDR3 amino acids: CASRGGQGTEAFF. The CDR3 bases are TGTGCCAGCAGGGGCGGGCAAGGCACTGAAGCTTTCTTT.